This T cell receptor (beta chain) emerged from a study of post-analysis software for immune sequencing data. Concerning this clonotype itself: The antigen is undetermined.

V dropped 4 bases and J dropped 6; count of bases not matched to a gene: 14. The germline V gene encodes CDR1 SGDLS and CDR2 YYNGEE. The CDR3 loop spans 18 amino acids. Broader study findings: Patients with multiple sclerosis recorded significantly lower normalized Chao1 diversity than controls, the study found. Included in a set of 5 or 6 TRBV segments more frequent in patients than controls were TRBV5-6, TRBV5-1 and TRBV20-1.

Carried by the TCR beta cDNA libraries were unique molecular identifiers. The source material, about 0.9 to 10 million T cells, gave rise to approximately 520,000 cDNA molecules. Each CDR3 protein is one row after TCRdb ran MiXCR on the PCR reads. This sample has some 370,000 distinct CDR3 sequences, with roughly 36% found just once. This chain connects TRBV9 to TRBJ2-1; 12 bases align to TRBD2. The source material was blood. This TCR derives from a girl aged 10 to 17 with multiple sclerosis. As DNA, the CDR3 is TGTGCCAGCAGCCTTGGCGCTAGCGGGGGGGCCCAACTCAATGAGCAGTTCTTC. It translates to CASSLGASGGAQLNEQFF.